This T cell receptor beta chain was identified during a study of Graves' ophthalmopathy and Graves' hyperthyroidism. About the study: The study drew peripheral blood at initial diagnosis, before any treatment.

The authors amplified TCR beta CDR3 regions, and they did so from RNA transcripts for repertoire sequencing. After a first-round RT-PCR with HTBI primers, a second-round multiplex PCR was run. TCRdb used MiXCR to reprocess the multiplex PCR reads, holding one entry per CDR3 protein. The sample holds 300,000 to 350,000 distinct CDR3 sequences; 15% to 20% are singletons and the top ten take around an eighth. On this clonotype: Antigen: not known. Sequence at one end of the junction differs from germline and may be a read error.

Broader study findings: In blood, most expanded thyroid clonotypes above 0.001 frequency were also detected.

Patients were excluded if they had other autoimmune diseases or uncontrolled infections, and likewise if pregnancy or lactation applied. Orbital computed tomography, together with clinical symptoms, serum thyroxine, TRAb and thyroid ultrasound, was used for diagnosis. This receptor was obtained from an adult man with Graves' ophthalmopathy. Sequenced input: peripheral blood.

CDR3 sequence (DNA): TGCGCCAGCAGTTACGGTGGTGGGGGGACATACGAGCAGTACTTC. Protein sequence: CASSYGGGGTYEQYF. V is TRBV6-2 or TRBV6-3 and J is TRBJ2-7; tentatively, D is TRBD1 or TRBD2 (6 bases each). Germline CDR1 MNHEY, CDR2 SVGEGT. This CDR3 region has 15 residues.